The next 26 T cell receptor beta chains were all read from a single sample in a study of identical twins. MiXCR, applied by TCRdb to the 5' RACE reads, yields one record per CDR3 protein. The repertoire holds roughly 1,500,000 distinct CDR3 sequences, 32% seen once, with about 0.25% in the top ten. Sequenced: cord blood. Receptors originate from a newborn girl in good health.

The V gene is TRBV5-1, the J gene TRBJ2-1; D not resolved. The CDR3 runs to 15 residues. Trimming removed 2 bases from V and 0 bases from J, with 9 bases in between. CDR1 and CDR2 (germline): SGHRS, YFSETQ. The CDR3 reads CASSFHQSSYNEQFF. The CDR3 DNA is TGCGCCAGCAGCTTTCACCAGAGCTCCTACAATGAGCAGTTCTTC.

This clonotype was detected a few times. The genes are TRBV5-1 and TRBJ2-3; 11 bases map to TRBD2. The CDR3 runs 17 residues. V was clipped by 4 bases and J by 1 base; unmatched bases: 8. Germline V CDR1 and CDR2: SGHRS, YFSETQ. CDR3 nucleotide sequence: TGCGCCAGCAGCAAAAAGCTAGCGGGAGGTGGCACAGATACGCAGTATTTT. This encodes CASSKKLAGGGTDTQYF. The full variable domain, rest sourced from reference TRBV5-1 and TRBJ2-3, is KAGVTQTPRYLIKTRGQQVTLSCSPISGHRSVSWYQQTPGQGLQFLFEYFSETQRNKGNFPGRFSGRQFSNSRSEMNVSTLELGDSALYLCASSKKLAGGGTDTQYFGPGTRLTVL.

The chain carries TRBV11-2 and TRBJ1-3; D unresolved. Germline CDR1 and CDR2: SGHAT and FQNNGV. This CDR3 has 15 residues. Trimming stripped 1 base from V and 0 bases from J, with 7 bases between. CDR3 nucleotide sequence: TGTGCCAGCAGCTTAGGGACCCTCTCTGGAAACACCATATATTTT. Residues: CASSLGTLSGNTIYF. Drawing the rest from reference TRBV11-2 and TRBJ1-3, the complete variable domain is EAGVAQSPRYKIIEKRQSVAFWCNPISGHATLYWYQQILGQGPKLLIQFQNNGVVDDSQLPKDRFSAERLKGVDSTLKIQPAKLEDSAVYLCASSLGTLSGNTIYFGEGSWLTVV.

This clonotype was picked up a small number of times. J is TRBJ1-5 and V is TRBV5-1, with D uncertain. The CDR3 length is 16 residues. The germline CDR1 and CDR2 sequences are SGHRS and YFSETQ. Trimming stripped 3 bases from V and 0 bases from J, with 13 bases between. The CDR3 DNA is TGCGCCAGCAGCTCGGACCCCACATCTAGCAATCAGCCCCAGCATTTT. Translating it yields CASSSDPTSSNQPQHF.

Many counts were recorded for this clonotype. The rearrangement joins TRBV28 to TRBJ2-5; tentative D call: TRBD2 (6 bases). CDR1 is MDHEN, CDR2 SYDVKM, per germline. The CDR3 totals 13 residues. V was clipped by 6 bases and J by 1 base, with 9 bases between them. This CDR3 reads CASSSSVQETQYF. The CDR3 coding sequence is TGTGCCAGCAGCTCTAGCGTCCAAGAGACCCAGTACTTC.

This clonotype was observed a handful of times. The chain couples TRBV2 to TRBJ2-3, with 7 bases that match TRBD2. After removal of 7 bases from V and 3 bases from J, the junction contained 7 bases not matched to a gene. Germline V CDR1 and CDR2: SNHLY, FYNNEI. The CDR3 totals 14 residues. The CDR3 coding sequence is TGTGCCAGCACAGGCGGGGGAGTGACAGATACGCAGTATTTT. Translation: CASTGGGVTDTQYF.

The chain links TRBV20-1 to TRBJ1-1; 12 positions match TRBD1. The germline CDR1 and CDR2 sequences are DFQATT and SNEGSKA (reference sequence). V was pared by 5 bases and J by 0 bases, with 1 base of the junction left unmatched. The length of the CDR3 is 14 residues. The chain's CDR3 is CSAGTGGLNTEAFF. The CDR3 DNA reads TGCAGTGCTGGGACAGGGGGCCTGAACACTGAAGCTTTCTTT.

A note on this clonotype: A much larger clonotype is one base distant, so this may be a read error. This chain uses TRBV10-3 with TRBJ2-3; TRBD1 is a possible D gene (6 bases). Germline V gives CDR1 ENHRY, CDR2 SYGVKD. The length of the CDR3 is 15 residues. The CDR3 DNA reads as TGTGCCATCAGTGAGTCCCCGGACAGCACAGATGCGCAGTATTTT. Its protein is CAISESPDSTDAQYF.

This clonotype has only a few counts. The chain links TRBV20-1 to TRBJ2-3, with 7 positions matching TRBD2. Trimming at V came to 3 bases and at J to 3 bases, leaving 12 bases not matched to a gene. The germline V gene has CDR1 DFQATT and CDR2 SNEGSKA (reference sequence). There are 16 residues in the CDR3. In nucleotides, the CDR3 is TGCAGTGCTAGGGGGGGGAGAGGGCTGACGACAGATACGCAGTATTTT. It yields the protein CSARGGRGLTTDTQYF.

In this sample, this clonotype turned up many times. This chain links TRBV25-1 with TRBJ1-5, with 8 bases aligning to TRBD1. This CDR3 spans 13 amino acids. In germline, CDR1 is MGHDK, CDR2 SYGVNS. V lost 6 bases to trimming and J lost 5 bases; unmatched junction nucleotides: 3. The CDR3: CASRDRVDQPQHF. As DNA, the CDR3 is TGTGCCAGCAGGGACAGGGTAGATCAGCCCCAGCATTTT.

J is TRBJ2-5 and V is TRBV6-6; D is possibly TRBD2 (6 bases). The CDR3 is made up of 15 amino acids. In germline, CDR1 is MNHNY, CDR2 SVGAGI (reference sequence). Trimming took off 2 bases at V and 4 bases at J, with 14 bases between the two ends. CDR3 amino acids: CASSYTGGRVETQYF. CDR3 sequence (DNA): TGTGCCAGCAGTTACACCGGAGGGCGCGTAGAGACCCAGTACTTC.

Only a few counts were recorded for this clonotype. The chain employs TRBV4-1 and TRBJ2-3; 9 bases match TRBD1. The length of the CDR3 is 16 residues. CDR1 MGHRA and CDR2 YSYEKL come from the germline V gene. V was pared by 1 base and J by 1 base, with 3 bases of the junction left unmatched. CDR3 loop: CASSQVRDRGTDTQYF. The CDR3, as DNA: TGCGCCAGCAGCCAAGTCAGGGACAGGGGCACAGATACGCAGTATTTT.

The rearrangement links TRBV24-1 to TRBJ2-5; unclear D gene. TRBJ2-1 explains the end of the DNA better; the J call may be wrong. In germline, CDR1 is KGHDR, CDR2 SFDVKD. The CDR3 extends over 14 amino acids. The CDR3 coding sequence is TGTGCCACCAGTGACGGGCCAATTCAAGAGACCCAGTTCTTC. Translation gives CATSDGPIQETQFF.

This clonotype has a single count. V is TRBV7-9 and J is TRBJ1-2; TRBD1 matches at 9 bases. This CDR3 contains 14 residues. V lost 7 bases and J lost 8; bases outside the gene matches: 11. CDR1 is SEHNR, CDR2 FQNEAQ, per germline (reference sequence). The CDR3 DNA follows: TGTGCCAGCACCTTTAGGAGTACAGGGGGCGGCTACACCTTC. This codes for CASTFRSTGGGYTF.

This clonotype was recorded once. The chain combines TRBV6-1 with TRBJ1-1; D unclear. CDR3 size: 11 residues. The germline gives CDR1 MNHNS, CDR2 SASEGT. Trimming took 6 bases from V and 3 from J, leaving 5 bases between them. DNA for the CDR3: TGTGCCAGCAGGGAACACACTGAAGCTTTCTTT. Amino acid sequence: CASREHTEAFF.

V gene TRBV13 combines with J gene TRBJ2-4; 12 bases line up with TRBD2. Germline V gene data show CDR1 as PRHDT and CDR2 as FYEKMQ (reference sequence). This CDR3 spans 16 amino acids. With V trimmed by 5 bases and J by 13 bases, 15 bases remained unmatched. The CDR3: CASSPAGLAGYNEQYF. CDR3 nucleotides: TGTGCCAGCAGCCCAGCTGGACTAGCGGGATACAATGAGCAGTACTTC.

This chain connects TRBV3-1 to TRBJ1-1; D is possibly TRBD1 (5 bases). Trimming left V 1 base short and J 9 bases short, with 15 bases between. Germline assignment: CDR1 LGHDT and CDR2 YNNKEL (reference sequence). This CDR3 region has 14 residues. CDR3 protein: CASSQGAGTLQAFF. The CDR3 DNA reads as TGTGCCAGCAGCCAAGGGGCAGGGACCTTACAAGCTTTCTTT.

The chain is built from TRBV6-1 and TRBJ2-5, with 8 bases lining up with TRBD1. Germline CDR1 is MNHNS and CDR2 is SASEGT. The CDR3 contains 13 residues. V was pared by 8 bases and J by 4 bases, with 6 bases of the junction left unmatched. CDR3 DNA: TGTGCCAGCGTACGGACAGGGAGAGAGACCCAGTACTTC. This codes for CASVRTGRETQYF.

This chain links TRBV5-1 with TRBJ2-1, with TRBD1 identical over 8 bases. CDR3 length: 16 amino acids. Per germline, CDR1 SGHRS and CDR2 YFSETQ. The J segment lost 0 bases and the V segment lost 7 bases, leaving 9 bases of the junction unmatched. DNA of the CDR3: TGCGCCAGCCGAGGACAGGGACGCAGCTCCTACAATGAGCAGTTCTTC. This codes for CASRGQGRSSYNEQFF.

The V gene is TRBV6-5, the J gene TRBJ1-1, with TRBD1 identical over 9 bases. Germline V lookup: CDR1 MNHEY, CDR2 SVGAGI. V shed 2 bases, J shed 6 bases, and the junction held 7 bases outside the gene matches. CDR3 length equals 15 residues. As DNA, the CDR3 is TGTGCCAGCAGTTACCACCACAGGGGGCGGTCTGAAGCTTTCTTT. Its translation: CASSYHHRGRSEAFF.

The rearrangement links TRBV5-6 to TRBJ2-1, with 14 nucleotides matching TRBD2. V dropped 4 bases and J dropped 4; count of bases not matched to a gene: 10. Germline assignment: CDR1 SGHDT and CDR2 YYEEEE. The CDR3 runs to 18 residues. Written as DNA, the CDR3 is TGTGCCAGCAGCCCAGCGGAAGGACTAGCGGGGGGATACAATGAGCAGTTCTTC. It is translated as CASSPAEGLAGGYNEQFF.

Only one count was recorded for this clonotype. The V and J genes are TRBV4-1 and TRBJ2-2; D is possibly TRBD1 (5 bases). V lost 2 bases, J lost 4 bases, and 14 bases lay in between. Germline V CDR1 and CDR2: MGHRA, YSYEKL. CDR3 length: 16 residues. CDR3 in amino acids: CASSQLGPLGTGELFF. CDR3 in DNA: TGCGCCAGCAGCCAATTGGGGCCCCTAGGCACCGGGGAGCTGTTTTTT.

This clonotype came up many times. This chain joins TRBV5-1 and TRBJ2-5, with D possibly being TRBD1 (5 bases). V was clipped by 1 base and J by 5 bases, with 12 bases between them. Germline V gene lookup returns CDR1 SGHRS and CDR2 YFSETQ. The CDR3 runs to 14 residues. The CDR3 sequence: CASSLSQGYETQYF. The CDR3 bases are TGCGCCAGCAGCTTGTCTCAGGGATACGAGACCCAGTACTTC. The full variable domain, completed using reference TRBV5-1 and TRBJ2-5, is KAGVTQTPRYLIKTRGQQVTLSCSPISGHRSVSWYQQTPGQGLQFLFEYFSETQRNKGNFPGRFSGRQFSNSRSEMNVSTLELGDSALYLCASSLSQGYETQYFGPGTRLLVL.

The chain carries TRBV20-1 and TRBJ1-3; D perhaps matches TRBD1 (6 bases). Looked up from germline, CDR1 is DFQATT and CDR2 is SNEGSKA (reference sequence). The CDR3 has 14 amino acids. V lost 2 bases and J lost 2, with 10 bases in between. The DNA for the CDR3 is TGCAGTGCTAGATTGGGGGCAGCTGGAAACACCATATATTTT. Amino acids: CSARLGAAGNTIYF.

Worth noting for this clonotype: The junction shows a germline mismatch at one end, possibly a read error. The chain recombines TRBV6-2 or TRBV6-3 with TRBJ2-3, with D tentatively TRBD2 (6 bases). The germline gives CDR1 MNHEY, CDR2 SVGEGT. The CDR3 consists of 13 residues. The CDR3 DNA reads TGTGCCGGCAGCCCCCCGACTAGGCATACGCAGTATTTT. This translates into CAGSPPTRHTQYF.

This rearrangement joins TRBV9 to TRBJ2-3; D is unclear. The CDR3 runs to 13 residues. V lost 0 bases and J lost 3, with 5 bases in between. The V gene's germline CDR1 is SGDLS and CDR2 YYNGEE. CDR3 bases: TGTGCCAGCAGCGTAGCGGCGACAGATACGCAGTATTTT. It yields the protein CASSVAATDTQYF.